Below, one T cell receptor beta chain is given with its context. There are many counts of this clonotype. The specificity of this receptor is unknown. Base qualities are not recorded, but no much larger clone differs from it by a single base. cDNA synthesis used template-switch 5'RACE with a primer carrying a 10-nucleotide random unique molecular identifier tagging each TCR transcript. Each sequencing run produced over 160 million TCR-beta sequences covering 15-18 subjects. Total RNA was extracted with the RNeasy kit. The KAPA Real-time Library Amplification kit was used to amplify TCR-beta VDJ regions with primers for the TCR constant region and the 5'RACE anchor. Sample indexes and Illumina adaptors were added in a first PCR, after which library yield was increased in a second PCR. After Ampure bead purification, the roughly 650 bp TCR product was size-selected on a 2% E-gel SizeSelection system. Before pooling, library quality was checked on a Bioanalyzer, concentration was measured with Qubit, and libraries were quantified with the Kapa Library Quantification kit. An Illumina HiSeq 2500 sequenced the libraries paired-end 2 x 150 bp. To increase sequence diversity, about 25-30% phiX was spiked into each library pool. The study's processing was this. Quality-filtered reads were processed with the UMI-based MiGEC pipeline, which removed over 75% of raw TCR sequences during error correction. IMGT germline references were used for alignment of VDJ genes, and clonotypes were defined by a unique CDR3 amino acid sequence together with V-J genes. Clonal expansion, Shannon diversity, and CDR3 relatedness (CalcPairwiseDistances, ClusterSamples) were evaluated with VDJtools, and phylogenetic trees were built with CLCbio workbench. Using coefficient-of-variation modelling across technical triplicates, the study counted a clone as expanded if it had at least 8 unique UMIs. The raw public reads went through TCRdb reprocessing: fastp at Q25, MiXCR clone calling, in-frame beta chains kept. Entries are consolidated by CDR3 protein sequence, retaining the most common genes and DNA. TCRdb's processing, not the authors' own work, is the source of the V and J calls. The sample includes about 54,000 distinct CDR3 sequences, with under 4.5% observed a single time. The leading ten clones occupy roughly 1.9% of the sample.

This record comes from a study of neurological immune-mediated disorders (dated by TCRdb to the late 2010s). Some background on the complete study: Among the approximately 35 multiple sclerosis patients, around 30 had relapsing-remitting MS and 3 had secondary progressive MS. The approximately 100 TCR-beta libraries included longitudinal samples, technical triplicates and paired sorted CD4+ and CD8+ T-cell subsets alongside PBMC samples. The cohort comprised 68 subjects: 14 HAM/TSP patients, around 34 multiple sclerosis patients and about 20 healthy controls. The study compared peripheral blood TCR-beta repertoires of HTLV-I-associated myelopathy (HAM/TSP) patients, multiple sclerosis patients and healthy controls using UMI-based sequencing. Results the study describes overall, beyond this receptor: In a phylogenetic analysis, the repertoires of 18 out of 34 MS patients fell into a single cluster of related CDR3 sequences, pointing to a possible signature at the repertoire level. No clinical or MRI features were associated with the MS cluster, and the authors said that larger cohorts are needed. Across subjects, expanded clones never shared an identical CDR3 amino acid sequence, which suggests that the TCR-beta repertoires in every group were private. TCR clonal expansion was greatest in HAM/TSP patients and smallest in MS patients, who ranked below even healthy controls.

The germline V gene yields MDHEN for CDR1 and SYDVKM for CDR2. V sheds 5 bases and J sheds 1 base, leaving 5 bases between their ends. The CDR3 covers 12 residues, taking in both the cysteine and the phenylalanine. Solely the CDR3 DNA is kept, with 36 bases framed from the first base. TCR libraries for sorted subsets were made from over 750,000 sorted CD4+ or CD8+ T cells. Multiple sclerosis patients were enrolled in a US clinical protocol evaluating disease progression by magnetic resonance imaging. PBMCs were separated from peripheral blood using Ficoll-Hypaque density gradient centrifugation and then cryopreserved in liquid nitrogen. Paired sorted CD4+ and CD8+ subsets came from healthy controls, HAM/TSP patients and MS patients.

The receptor was derived from a woman between 40 and 55 years old with multiple sclerosis. The sequence is built from TRBV28 and TRBJ1-1, with no D gene named confidently. What was sequenced was CD4+ T cells from blood. The nucleotide sequence reads TGTGCCAGCAGTGGCCCGAACACTGAAGCTTTCTTT. This codes for CASSGPNTEAFF. The entire variable domain, with the stretches around the CDR3 drawn from the reference TRBV28 and TRBJ1-1 proteins, is DVKVTQSSRYLVKRTGEKVFLECVQDMDHENMFWYRQDPGLGLRLIYFSYDVKMKEKGDIPEGYSVSREKKERFSLILESASTNQTSMYLCASSGPNTEAFFGQGTRLTVV.